This T cell receptor beta chain originates from a study of blood T cell repertoires in COVID-19. The data were produced by immunoSEQ multiplex PCR, yet TCRdb's version contains in-frame clones alone and is incomplete. This sample has some 150,000 clones, with around 86% found just once. Germline V gives CDR1 MNHEY, CDR2 SVGAGI. V dropped 6 bases and J dropped 5 bases, with 16 bases sitting between them. This CDR3 has 14 amino acids. This TCR was recovered from a human donor in a cohort sampled during active COVID-19. The J gene is TRBJ1-2, the V gene TRBV6-5, with D possibly TRBD1 on 5 matching bases. Specimen: peripheral blood. The CDR3 spells CASSRGGDVYGYTF. As DNA, the CDR3 is TGTGCCAGCAGCCGCGGCGGGGACGTGTATGGCTACACCTTC.